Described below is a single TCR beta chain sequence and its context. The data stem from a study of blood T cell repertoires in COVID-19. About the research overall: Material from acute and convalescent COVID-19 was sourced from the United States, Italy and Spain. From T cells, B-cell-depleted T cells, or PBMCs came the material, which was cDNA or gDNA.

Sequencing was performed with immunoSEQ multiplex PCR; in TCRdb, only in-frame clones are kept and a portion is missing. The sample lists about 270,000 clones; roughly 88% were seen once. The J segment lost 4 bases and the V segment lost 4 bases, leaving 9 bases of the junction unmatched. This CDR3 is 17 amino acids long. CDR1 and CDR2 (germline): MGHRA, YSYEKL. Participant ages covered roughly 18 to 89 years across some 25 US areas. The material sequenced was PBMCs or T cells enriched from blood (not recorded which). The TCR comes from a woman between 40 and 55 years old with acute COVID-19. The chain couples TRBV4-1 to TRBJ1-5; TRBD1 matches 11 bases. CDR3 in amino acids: CASSLYTGQGANQPQHF. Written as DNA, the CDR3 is TGCGCCAGCAGCCTCTATACAGGACAGGGGGCGAATCAGCCCCAGCATTTT.